The present TCR beta chain was sequenced within a study of blood T cells in healthy people across ages. Looking at the study overall: Template switching picked up about one barcoded beta molecule for each two T cells. Study-wide results and limits: It was not possible, with unsorted PBMCs, to conclusively compare naive and antigen-experienced cells.

Through a sample-barcoded 5' primer and a J-beta primer mix, a second PCR was run for about 6 to 11 cycles. In TCRdb, the 5' RACE reads were re-called with MiXCR into one record per CDR3 protein. Among over 950,000 distinct CDR3 sequences listed, roughly 51% were seen once. With regard to this clonotype: The antigen is unknown.

This CDR3 comprises 15 residues. CDR1 and CDR2 (germline): MNHNS, SASEGT. The V and J ends lost 4 bases and 7 bases respectively, with 17 bases between them. V is TRBV6-1 and J is TRBJ2-1; the D call may be TRBD1 or TRBD2 (5 bases each). The sample comprised blood. The source is an older woman in good health. The CDR3 spells CASSASSSGRNEQFF. The CDR3 region has the DNA TGTGCCAGCAGTGCCTCTTCGTCGGGACGGAATGAGCAGTTCTTC.